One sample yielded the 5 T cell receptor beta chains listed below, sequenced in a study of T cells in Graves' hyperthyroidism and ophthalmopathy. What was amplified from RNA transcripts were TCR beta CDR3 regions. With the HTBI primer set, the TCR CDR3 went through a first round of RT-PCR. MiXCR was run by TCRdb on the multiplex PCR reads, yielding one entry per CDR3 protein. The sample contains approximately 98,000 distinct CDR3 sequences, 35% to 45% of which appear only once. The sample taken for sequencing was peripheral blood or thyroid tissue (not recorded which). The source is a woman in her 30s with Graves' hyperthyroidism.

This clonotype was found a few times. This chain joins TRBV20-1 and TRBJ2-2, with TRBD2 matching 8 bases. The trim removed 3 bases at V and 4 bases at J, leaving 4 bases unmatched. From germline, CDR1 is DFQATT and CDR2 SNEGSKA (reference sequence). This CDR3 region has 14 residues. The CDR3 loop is CSASGRAPTGELFF. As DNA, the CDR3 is TGCAGTGCTAGCGGGAGGGCCCCCACCGGGGAGCTGTTTTTT.

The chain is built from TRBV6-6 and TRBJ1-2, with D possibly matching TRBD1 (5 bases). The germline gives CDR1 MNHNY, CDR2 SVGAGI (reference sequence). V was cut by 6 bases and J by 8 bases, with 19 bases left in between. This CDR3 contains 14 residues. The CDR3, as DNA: TGTGCCAGCAGCGTGTTCCGGGAAGGGGACGGCTACACCTTC. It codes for CASSVFREGDGYTF.

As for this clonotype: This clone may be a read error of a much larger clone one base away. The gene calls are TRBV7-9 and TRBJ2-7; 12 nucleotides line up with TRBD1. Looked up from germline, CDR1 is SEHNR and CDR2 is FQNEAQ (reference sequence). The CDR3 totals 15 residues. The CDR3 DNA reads TGCGCCAGCAGCCAAGGGACAGGGGGCTTGGAAGAGCAGTACTTC. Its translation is CASSQGTGGLEEQYF. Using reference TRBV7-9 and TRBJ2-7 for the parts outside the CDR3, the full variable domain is DTGVSQNPRHKITKRGQNVTFRCDPISEHNRLYWYRQTLGQGPEFLTYFQNEAQLEKSRLLSDRFSAERPKGSFSTLEIQRTEQGDSAMYLCASSQGTGGLEEQYFGPGTRLTVT.

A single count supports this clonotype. CDR3 DNA sequence: TGTGCCAGCAGCACATCCGGGGCGGGGAGCTCCTACGAGCAGTACTTC. This translates into CASSTSGAGSSYEQYF. The V and J genes are TRBV7-9 and TRBJ2-7, with D maybe TRBD2 (6 bases). Germline CDR1 is SEHNR and CDR2 is FQNEAQ (reference sequence). This CDR3 is built from 16 residues. V was shortened by 5 bases and J by 0 bases, with 17 bases between the two germline ends.

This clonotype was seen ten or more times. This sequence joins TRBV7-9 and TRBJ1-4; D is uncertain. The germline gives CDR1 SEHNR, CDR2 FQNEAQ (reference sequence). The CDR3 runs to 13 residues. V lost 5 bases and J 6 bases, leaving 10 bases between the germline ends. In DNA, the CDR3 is TGTGCCAGCAGCCCCCCCGGGGATGAAAAACTGTTTTTT. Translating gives CASSPPGDEKLFF.